These T cell receptor beta chains were read from a single sample in a study of T cells in Graves' hyperthyroidism and ophthalmopathy. TCRdb called the multiplex PCR reads again in MiXCR, with one record for every CDR3 protein. The sample yields a few hundred thousand distinct CDR3 sequences, 13% to 15% seen once. The source material was blood. The receptor set was obtained from a woman aged 25 to 39 with Graves' ophthalmopathy. The CDR3 runs from the conserved cysteine through the conserved F or W.

TRBV10-3 CATNAQGTRGYTF
TRBV7-2 CASSLGGKQETQYF
TRBV5-5 CASSLPGPNTDTQYF
TRBV12-3/TRBV12-4 CASSPGLAGGSDFLNEQFF
TRBV10-3 CAISVVRAGNEQYF
TRBV11-2 CASSLGLAYAGELFF
TRBV12-3/TRBV12-4 CASSQALTGIFEKLFF
TRBV10-2 CASSESTRWHHSSPLHF
TRBV9 CASSETTGLGYTF
TRBV30 CAWSLAGGDGYTF
TRBV30 CAWSVLAGGLSSYNEQFF
TRBV3-1 CASSPGMSTEAFF
TRBV5-1 CASSPYSLHTGELFF
TRBV14 CASSHGGVETQYF
TRBV28 CASSPGSVSNEKLFF
TRBV5-1 CASSDVRGGRSYEQYF
TRBV18 CASSPSRGAKYEAFF
TRBV15 CATSSPTEQGGNEKLFF
TRBV5-1 CASSLEIAGGTNEQFF
TRBV7-6 CASSLAHRDRAFF
TRBV2 CASSRDKNTEAFF
TRBV30 CAWRLDSNTEAFF
TRBV6-1 CASSPGTVLSSYEQYF
TRBV20-1 CSARDLLAGGPRGETQYF
TRBV4-1 CASSQEGASWPQHF
TRBV6-4 CASSVNLNTEAFF
TRBV5-1 CASSLEGFSYEQYF
TRBV24-1 CATSDLGPGQQTRNAYNEQFF